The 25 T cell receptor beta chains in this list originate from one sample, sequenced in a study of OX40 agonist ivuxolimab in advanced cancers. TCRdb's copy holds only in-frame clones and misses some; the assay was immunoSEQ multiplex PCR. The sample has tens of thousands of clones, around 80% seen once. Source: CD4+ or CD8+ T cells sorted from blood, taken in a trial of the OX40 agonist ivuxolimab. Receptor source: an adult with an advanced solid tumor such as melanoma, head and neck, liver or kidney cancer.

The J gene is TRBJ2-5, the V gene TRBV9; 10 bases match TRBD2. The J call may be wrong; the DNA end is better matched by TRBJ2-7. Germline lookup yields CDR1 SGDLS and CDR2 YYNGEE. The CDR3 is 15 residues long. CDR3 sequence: CASSVGLAGAYEQYF. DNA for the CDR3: TGTGCCAGCAGCGTAGGTCTAGCGGGAGCCTACGAGCAGTACTTC.

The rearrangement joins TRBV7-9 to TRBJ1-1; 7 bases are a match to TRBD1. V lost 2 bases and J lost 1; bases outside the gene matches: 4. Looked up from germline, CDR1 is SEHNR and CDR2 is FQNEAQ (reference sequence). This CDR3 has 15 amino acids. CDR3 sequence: CASSLLQGTNTEAFF. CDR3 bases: TGTGCCAGCAGCTTATTACAGGGGACGAACACTGAAGCTTTCTTT.

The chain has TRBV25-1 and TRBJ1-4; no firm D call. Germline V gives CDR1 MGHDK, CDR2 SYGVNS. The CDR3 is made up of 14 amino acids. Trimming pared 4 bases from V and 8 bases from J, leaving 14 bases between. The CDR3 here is CASSGREAGEKLFF. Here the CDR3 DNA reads TGTGCCAGCAGTGGAAGGGAGGCCGGCGAAAAACTGTTTTTT.

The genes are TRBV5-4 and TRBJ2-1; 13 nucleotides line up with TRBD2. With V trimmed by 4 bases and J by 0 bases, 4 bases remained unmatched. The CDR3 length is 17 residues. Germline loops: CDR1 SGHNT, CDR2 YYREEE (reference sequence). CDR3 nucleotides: TGTGCCAGCAGCCCTAGGACTAGCGGGGGCTCCTACAATGAGCAGTTCTTC. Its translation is CASSPRTSGGSYNEQFF.

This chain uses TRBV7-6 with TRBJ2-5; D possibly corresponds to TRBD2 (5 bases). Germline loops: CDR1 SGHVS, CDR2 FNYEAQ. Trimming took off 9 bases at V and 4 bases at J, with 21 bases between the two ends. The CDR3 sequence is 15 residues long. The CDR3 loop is CASLSEGSSRETQYF. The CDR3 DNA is TGTGCCAGTCTCTCCGAGGGATCCAGCCGAGAGACCCAGTACTTC.

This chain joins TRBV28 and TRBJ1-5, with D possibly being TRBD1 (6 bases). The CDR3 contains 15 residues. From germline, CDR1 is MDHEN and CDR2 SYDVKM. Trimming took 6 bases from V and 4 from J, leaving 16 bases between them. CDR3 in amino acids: CASSRLSGANQPQHF. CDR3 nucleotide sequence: TGTGCCAGCAGCCGCCTATCGGGGGCAAATCAGCCCCAGCATTTT.

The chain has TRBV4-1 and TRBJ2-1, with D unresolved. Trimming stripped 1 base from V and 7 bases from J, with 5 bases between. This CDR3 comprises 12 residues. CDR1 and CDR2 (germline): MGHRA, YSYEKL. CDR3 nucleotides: TGCGCCAGCAGCCAAGGGGTGAATGAGCAGTTCTTC. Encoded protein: CASSQGVNEQFF.

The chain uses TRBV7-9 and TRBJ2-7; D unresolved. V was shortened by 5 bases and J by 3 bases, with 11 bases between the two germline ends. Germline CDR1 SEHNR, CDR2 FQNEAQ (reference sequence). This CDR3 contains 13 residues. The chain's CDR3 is CASSVTVYYEQYF. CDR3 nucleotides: TGTGCCAGCAGCGTAACGGTTTACTACGAGCAGTACTTC. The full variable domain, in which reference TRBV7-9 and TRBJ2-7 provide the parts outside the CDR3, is DTGVSQNPRHKITKRGQNVTFRCDPISEHNRLYWYRQTLGQGPEFLTYFQNEAQLEKSRLLSDRFSAERPKGSFSTLEIQRTEQGDSAMYLCASSVTVYYEQYFGPGTRLTVT.

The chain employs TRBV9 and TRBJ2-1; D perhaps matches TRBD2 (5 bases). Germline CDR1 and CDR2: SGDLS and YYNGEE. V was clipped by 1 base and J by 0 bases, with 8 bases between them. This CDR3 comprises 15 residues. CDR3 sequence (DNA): TGTGCCAGCAGCGTACAAGGGAGCTCCTACAATGAGCAGTTCTTC. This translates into CASSVQGSSYNEQFF.

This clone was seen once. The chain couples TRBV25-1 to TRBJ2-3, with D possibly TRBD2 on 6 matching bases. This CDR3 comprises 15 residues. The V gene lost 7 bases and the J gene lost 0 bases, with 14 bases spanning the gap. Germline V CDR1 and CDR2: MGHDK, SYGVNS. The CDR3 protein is CASTTSGTSTDTQYF. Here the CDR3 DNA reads TGTGCCAGCACCACATCCGGGACTAGCACAGATACGCAGTATTTT. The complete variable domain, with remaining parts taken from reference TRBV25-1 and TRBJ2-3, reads EADIYQTPRYLVIGTGKKITLECSQTMGHDKMYWYQQDPGMELHLIHYSYGVNSTEKGDLSSESTVSRIRTEHFPLTLESARPSHTSQYLCASTTSGTSTDTQYFGPGTRLTVL.

CDR3 DNA: TGCGCCAGCAGCTTGGCCCGGGAGACCCAGTACTTC. Amino acid sequence: CASSLARETQYF. The chain couples TRBV5-1 to TRBJ2-5; D is ambiguous. Trimming pared 0 bases from V and 5 bases from J, leaving 5 bases between. Looked up from germline, CDR1 is SGHRS and CDR2 is YFSETQ. CDR3 length equals 12 residues.

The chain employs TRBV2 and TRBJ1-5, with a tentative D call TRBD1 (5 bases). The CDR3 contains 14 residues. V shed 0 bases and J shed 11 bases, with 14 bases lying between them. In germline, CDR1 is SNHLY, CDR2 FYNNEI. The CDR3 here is CASSEALGGRAQHF. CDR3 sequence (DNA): TGTGCCAGCAGTGAAGCGCTCGGGGGTAGGGCCCAGCATTTT.

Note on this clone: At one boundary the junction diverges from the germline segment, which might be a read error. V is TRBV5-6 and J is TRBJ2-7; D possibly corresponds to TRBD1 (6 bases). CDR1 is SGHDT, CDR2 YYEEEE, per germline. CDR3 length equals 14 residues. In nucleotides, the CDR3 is TGTGCCGGCAGCTTGGCCGGACAGTCCTACGAGCAGTACTTC. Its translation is CAGSLAGQSYEQYF.

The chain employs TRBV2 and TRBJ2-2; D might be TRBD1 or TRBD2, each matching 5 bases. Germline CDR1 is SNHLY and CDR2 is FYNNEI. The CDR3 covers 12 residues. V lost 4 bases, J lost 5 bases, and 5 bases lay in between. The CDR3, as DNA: TGTGCCAGCAGTGGGGGGACCGGGGAGCTGTTTTTT. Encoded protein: CASSGGTGELFF.

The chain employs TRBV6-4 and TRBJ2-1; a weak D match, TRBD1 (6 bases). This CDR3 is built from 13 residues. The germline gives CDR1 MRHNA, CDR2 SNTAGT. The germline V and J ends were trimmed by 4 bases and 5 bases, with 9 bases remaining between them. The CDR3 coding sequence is TGTGCCAGCAGTGGACAGGCGAACAATGAGCAGTTCTTC. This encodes CASSGQANNEQFF.

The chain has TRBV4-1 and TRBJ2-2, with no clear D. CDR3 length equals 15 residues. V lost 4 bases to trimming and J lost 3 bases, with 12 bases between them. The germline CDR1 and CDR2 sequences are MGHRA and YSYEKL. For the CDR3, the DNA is TGCGCCAGCAGCCCCATTAAATCCGACACCGGGGAGCTGTTTTTT. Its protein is CASSPIKSDTGELFF.

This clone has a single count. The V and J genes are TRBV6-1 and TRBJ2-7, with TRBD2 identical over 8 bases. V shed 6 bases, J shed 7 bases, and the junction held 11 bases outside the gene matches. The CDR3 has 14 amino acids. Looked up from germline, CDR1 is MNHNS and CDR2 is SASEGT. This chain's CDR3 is CASRTGTSSLEQYF. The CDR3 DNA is TGTGCCAGCAGAACCGGGACTAGTTCTTTGGAGCAGTACTTC.

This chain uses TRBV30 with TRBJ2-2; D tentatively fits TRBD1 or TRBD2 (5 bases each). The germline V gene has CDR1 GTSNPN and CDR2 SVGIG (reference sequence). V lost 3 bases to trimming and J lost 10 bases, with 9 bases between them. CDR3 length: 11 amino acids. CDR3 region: CAWRVGTELFF. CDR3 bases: TGTGCCTGGAGAGTAGGGACGGAGCTGTTTTTT. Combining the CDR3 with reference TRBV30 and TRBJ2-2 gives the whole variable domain SQTIHQWPATLVQPVGSPLSLECTVEGTSNPNLYWYRQAAGRGLQLLFYSVGIGQISSEVPQNLSASRPQDRQFILSSKKLLLSDSGFYLCAWRVGTELFFGEGSRLTVL.

The CDR3 is CASSFTGYEQYF. The CDR3 DNA reads TGTGCCAGCAGTTTTACCGGATACGAGCAGTACTTC. The V and J genes are TRBV27 and TRBJ2-7; D is unresolved. The CDR3 sequence is 12 residues long. CDR1 and CDR2 (germline): MNHEY, SMNVEV (reference sequence). Trimming left V 3 bases short and J 4 bases short, with 7 bases between.

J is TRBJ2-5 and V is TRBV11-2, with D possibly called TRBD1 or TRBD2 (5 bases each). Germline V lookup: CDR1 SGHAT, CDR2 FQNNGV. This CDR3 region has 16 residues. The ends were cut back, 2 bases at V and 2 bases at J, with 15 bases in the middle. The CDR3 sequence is CASSLYRGLGQETQYF. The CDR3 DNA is TGTGCCAGCAGCTTATACCGGGGCCTTGGTCAAGAGACCCAGTACTTC.

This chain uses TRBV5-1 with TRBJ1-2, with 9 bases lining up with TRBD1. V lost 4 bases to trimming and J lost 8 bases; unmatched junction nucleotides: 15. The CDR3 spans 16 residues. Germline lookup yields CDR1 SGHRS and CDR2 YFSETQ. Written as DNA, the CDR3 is TGCGCCAGCAGCGAAACCCCGGGACAGGGCCTGGAAGGCTACACCTTC. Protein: CASSETPGQGLEGYTF.

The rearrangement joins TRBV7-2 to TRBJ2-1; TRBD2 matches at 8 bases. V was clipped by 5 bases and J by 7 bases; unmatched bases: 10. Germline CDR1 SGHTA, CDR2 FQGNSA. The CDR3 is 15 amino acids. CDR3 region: CASSNRGGPANEQFF. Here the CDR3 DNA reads TGTGCCAGCAGCAACCGGGGGGGACCAGCGAATGAGCAGTTCTTC. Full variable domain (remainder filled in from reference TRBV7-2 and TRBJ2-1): GAGVSQSPSNKVTEKGKDVELRCDPISGHTALYWYRQSLGQGLEFLIYFQGNSAPDKSGLPSDRFSAERTGGSVSTLTIQRTQQEDSAVYLCASSNRGGPANEQFFGPGTRLTVL.

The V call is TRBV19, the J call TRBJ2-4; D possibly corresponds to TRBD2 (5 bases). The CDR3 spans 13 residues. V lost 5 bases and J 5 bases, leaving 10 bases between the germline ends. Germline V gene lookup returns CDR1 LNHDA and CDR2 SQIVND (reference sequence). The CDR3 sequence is CASSAGLENIQYF. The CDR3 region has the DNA TGTGCCAGTAGTGCAGGACTGGAAAACATTCAGTACTTC.

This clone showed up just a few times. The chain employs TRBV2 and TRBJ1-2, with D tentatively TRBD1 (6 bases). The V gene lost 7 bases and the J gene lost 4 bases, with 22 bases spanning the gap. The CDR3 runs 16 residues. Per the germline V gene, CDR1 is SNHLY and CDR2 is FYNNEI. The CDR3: CASMGLGGAIGYGYTF. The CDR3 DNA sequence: TGTGCCAGCATGGGACTGGGGGGGGCGATTGGCTATGGCTACACCTTC.

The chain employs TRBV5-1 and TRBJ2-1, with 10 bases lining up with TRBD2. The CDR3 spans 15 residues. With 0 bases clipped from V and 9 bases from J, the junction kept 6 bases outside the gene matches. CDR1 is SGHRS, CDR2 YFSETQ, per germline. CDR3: CASSLAASGGGEQFF. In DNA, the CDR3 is TGCGCCAGCAGCTTGGCAGCTAGCGGGGGCGGTGAGCAGTTCTTC.